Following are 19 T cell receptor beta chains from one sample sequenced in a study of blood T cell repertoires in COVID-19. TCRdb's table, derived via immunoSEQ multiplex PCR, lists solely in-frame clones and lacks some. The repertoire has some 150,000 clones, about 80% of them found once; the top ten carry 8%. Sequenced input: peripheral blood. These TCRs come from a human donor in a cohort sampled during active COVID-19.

The CDR3 reads CASSFLTSGGLQETQYF. The CDR3 DNA reads as TGTGCCAGCAGTTTCTTGACTAGCGGGGGACTCCAAGAGACCCAGTACTTC. This chain uses TRBV28 with TRBJ2-5, with 12 positions matching TRBD2. The CDR3 loop spans 17 amino acids. V dropped 3 bases and J dropped 1; count of bases not matched to a gene: 6. The V gene's germline CDR1 is MDHEN and CDR2 SYDVKM.

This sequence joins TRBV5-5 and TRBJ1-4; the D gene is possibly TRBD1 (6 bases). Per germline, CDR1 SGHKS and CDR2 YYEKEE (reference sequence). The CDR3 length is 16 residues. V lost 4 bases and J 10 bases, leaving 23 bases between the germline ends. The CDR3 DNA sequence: TGTGCCAGCAGCCCTGCGGGGGGGGCGTCCCTCGGAAAACTGTTTTTT. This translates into CASSPAGGASLGKLFF.

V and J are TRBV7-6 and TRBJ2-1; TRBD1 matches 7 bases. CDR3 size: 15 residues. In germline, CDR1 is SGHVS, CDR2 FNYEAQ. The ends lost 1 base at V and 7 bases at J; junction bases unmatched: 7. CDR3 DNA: TGTGCCAGCAGCTTAGGAGGAAGGGGGCGGAATGAGCAGTTCTTC. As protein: CASSLGGRGRNEQFF.

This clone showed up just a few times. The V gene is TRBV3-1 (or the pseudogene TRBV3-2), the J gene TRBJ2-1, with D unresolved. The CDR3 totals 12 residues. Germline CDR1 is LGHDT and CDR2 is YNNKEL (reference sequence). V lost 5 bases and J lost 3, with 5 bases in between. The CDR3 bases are TGTGCCAGCAGCGTCAGCTACAATGAGCAGTTCTTC. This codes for CASSVSYNEQFF.

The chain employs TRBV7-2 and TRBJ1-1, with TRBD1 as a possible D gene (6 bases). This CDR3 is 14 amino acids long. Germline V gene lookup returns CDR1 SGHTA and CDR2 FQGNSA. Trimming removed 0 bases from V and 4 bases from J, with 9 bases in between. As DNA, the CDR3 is TGTGCCAGCAGCTTAGCTGGGGGCGTCACTGAAGCTTTCTTT. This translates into CASSLAGGVTEAFF.

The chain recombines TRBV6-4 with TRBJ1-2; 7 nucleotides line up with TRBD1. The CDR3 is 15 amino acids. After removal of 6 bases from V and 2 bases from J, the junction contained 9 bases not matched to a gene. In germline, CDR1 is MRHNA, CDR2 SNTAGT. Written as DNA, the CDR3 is TGTGCCAGCAGCGTCAAACAGGGGATCAACTATGGCTACACCTTC. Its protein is CASSVKQGINYGYTF.

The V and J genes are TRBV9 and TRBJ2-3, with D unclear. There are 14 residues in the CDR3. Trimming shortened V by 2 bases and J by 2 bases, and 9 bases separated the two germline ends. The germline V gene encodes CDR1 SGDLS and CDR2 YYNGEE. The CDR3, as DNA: TGTGCCAGCAGCGTGAACCCCTACACAGATACGCAGTATTTT. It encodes CASSVNPYTDTQYF.

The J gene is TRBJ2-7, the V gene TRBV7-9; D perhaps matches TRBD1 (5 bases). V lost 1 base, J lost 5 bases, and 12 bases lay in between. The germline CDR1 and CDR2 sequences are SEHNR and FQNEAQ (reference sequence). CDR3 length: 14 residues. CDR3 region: CASSLVAGFNEQYF. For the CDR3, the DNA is TGTGCCAGCAGCTTAGTTGCAGGGTTCAACGAGCAGTACTTC.

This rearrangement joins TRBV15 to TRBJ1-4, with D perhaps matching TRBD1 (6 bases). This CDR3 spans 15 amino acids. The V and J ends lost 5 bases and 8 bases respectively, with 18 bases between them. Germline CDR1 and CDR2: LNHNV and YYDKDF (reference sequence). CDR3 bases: TGTGCCACCAGCCGTGGGGGGGCCGAGGGGGAAAAACTGTTTTTT. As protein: CATSRGGAEGEKLFF.

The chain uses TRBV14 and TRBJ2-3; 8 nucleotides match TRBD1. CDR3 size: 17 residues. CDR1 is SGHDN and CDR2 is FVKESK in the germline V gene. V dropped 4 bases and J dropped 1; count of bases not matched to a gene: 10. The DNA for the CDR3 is TGTGCCAGCAGCCCAAGCCCACAGGGGGGAGGCACAGATACGCAGTATTTT. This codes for CASSPSPQGGGTDTQYF.

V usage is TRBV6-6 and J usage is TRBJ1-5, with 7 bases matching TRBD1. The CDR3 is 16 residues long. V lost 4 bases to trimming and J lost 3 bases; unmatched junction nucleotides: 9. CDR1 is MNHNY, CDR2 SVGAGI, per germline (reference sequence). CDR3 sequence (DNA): TGTGCCAGCAGTTTGTCGGGACAGACCTACAATCAGCCCCAGCATTTT. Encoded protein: CASSLSGQTYNQPQHF.

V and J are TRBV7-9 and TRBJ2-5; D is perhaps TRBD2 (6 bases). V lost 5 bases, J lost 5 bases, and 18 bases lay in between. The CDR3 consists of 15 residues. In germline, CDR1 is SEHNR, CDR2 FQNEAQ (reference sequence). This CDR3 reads CASSPPGRGGETQYF. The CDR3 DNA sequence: TGTGCCAGCAGCCCTCCGGGGCGAGGAGGGGAGACCCAGTACTTC.

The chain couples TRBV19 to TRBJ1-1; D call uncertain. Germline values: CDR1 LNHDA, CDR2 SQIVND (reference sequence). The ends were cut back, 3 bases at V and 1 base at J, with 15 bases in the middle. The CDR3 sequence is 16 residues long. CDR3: CASSILSNGENTEAFF. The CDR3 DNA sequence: TGTGCCAGTAGTATCCTTTCAAACGGAGAGAACACTGAAGCTTTCTTT.

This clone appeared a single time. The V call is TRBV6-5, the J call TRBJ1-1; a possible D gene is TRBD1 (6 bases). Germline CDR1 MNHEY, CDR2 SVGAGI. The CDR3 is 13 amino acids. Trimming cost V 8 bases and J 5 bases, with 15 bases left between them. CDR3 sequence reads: CASFGGRGTEAFF. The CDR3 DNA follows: TGTGCCAGCTTCGGGGGGCGGGGAACTGAAGCTTTCTTT.

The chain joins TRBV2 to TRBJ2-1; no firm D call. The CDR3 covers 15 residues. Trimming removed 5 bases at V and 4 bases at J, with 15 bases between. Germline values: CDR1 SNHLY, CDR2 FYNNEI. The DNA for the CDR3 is TGTGCCAGCAGTACCCTAGAAATACTTTACAATGAGCAGTTCTTC. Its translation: CASSTLEILYNEQFF.

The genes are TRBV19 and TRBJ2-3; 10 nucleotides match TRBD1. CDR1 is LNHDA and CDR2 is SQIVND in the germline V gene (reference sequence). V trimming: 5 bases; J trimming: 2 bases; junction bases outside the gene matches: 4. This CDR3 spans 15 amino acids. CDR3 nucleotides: TGTGCCAGTAGTCTGGGACAGGGGCACACAGATACGCAGTATTTT. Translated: CASSLGQGHTDTQYF.

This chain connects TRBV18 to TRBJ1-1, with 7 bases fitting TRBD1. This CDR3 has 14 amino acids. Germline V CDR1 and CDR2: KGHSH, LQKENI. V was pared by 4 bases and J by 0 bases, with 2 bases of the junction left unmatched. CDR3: CASSQQGMNTEAFF. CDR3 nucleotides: TGTGCCAGCTCACAACAGGGGATGAACACTGAAGCTTTCTTT.

The CDR3 loop is CASIRGTSADYGYTF. The CDR3 DNA reads as TGTGCCAGCATCAGGGGGACCTCGGCGGACTATGGCTACACCTTC. The rearrangement joins TRBV7-9 to TRBJ1-2; TRBD1 matches 7 bases. The CDR3 contains 15 residues. With V trimmed by 7 bases and J by 3 bases, 11 bases remained unmatched. The V gene's germline CDR1 is SEHNR and CDR2 FQNEAQ (reference sequence).

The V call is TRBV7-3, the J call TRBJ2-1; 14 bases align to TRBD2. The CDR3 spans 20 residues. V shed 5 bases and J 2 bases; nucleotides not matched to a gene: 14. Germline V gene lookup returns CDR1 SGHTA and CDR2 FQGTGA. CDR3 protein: CASSLKAGLAGVGPYNEQFF. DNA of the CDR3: TGTGCCAGCAGCCTAAAGGCGGGACTAGCGGGGGTGGGTCCCTACAATGAGCAGTTCTTC.